This T cell receptor beta chain was sequenced for a study of molecular identifiers for immune sequencing clone quantification. The overall study: Replicate experiments divided RNA from roughly 21,000 or 96,000 naive CD8 cells into five parts and sequenced four.

Concerning this clonotype itself: Its antigen remains unidentified.

Unmatched junction bases numbered 6, after V lost 3 bases and J lost 3 bases. Germline CDR1 LNHDA, CDR2 SQIVND (reference sequence). The CDR3 is 15 residues long. Study-wide points: Spiked Jurkat TCR RNA from one cell was reportedly detectable among 950,000 to 1,000,000 naive cells. In naive cells, clones above 20 RNA copies held under 1% of molecules, whereas in effector cells they held over 99%.

Previously described methods and listed TCR primers were used for bulk TCR libraries. TCRdb reanalysed the PCR reads using MiXCR and keeps one entry per CDR3 protein. The sample lists around 470,000 distinct CDR3 sequences, 25% occurring once. The chain carries TRBV19 and TRBJ2-3, with 7 bases identical to TRBD2. Sequencing was done on a sample of naive CD8+ T cells from blood, with Jurkat cell RNA spiked in. The subset is: FACS-sorted CD8+CD4-CCR7+CD45RA+ naive T cells. This clonotype was sampled from a human donor in good health. Some libraries in this study had Jurkat cell RNA spiked in. The CDR3 region has the DNA TGTGCCAGTAGTATGACTAGCTCAAAAACAGATACGCAGTATTTT. It is translated as CASSMTSSKTDTQYF.